Listed below are T cell receptor beta chains from one sample, sequenced in a study of post-analysis software for immune sequencing data. TCRdb independently ran MiXCR on the PCR reads; one entry per CDR3 protein. The sample contains some 370,000 distinct CDR3 sequences, about a third of which appear only once. The sample was blood. The receptors originated from a girl under 18 with multiple sclerosis. Both conserved end residues are part of each CDR3. Each record gives: D gene, clone size, J gene, V gene, CDR3 protein, CDR3 DNA. A D gene is named only where the DNA matches it firmly. Expanded clones get a size class; other rows say once, few or many, or leave the size out.

D gene: NA; clone size: many; J gene: TRBJ1-4; V gene: TRBV6-6; CDR3 protein: CASSNRDGNEKLFF; CDR3 DNA: TGTGCCAGCAGTAACAGGGATGGTAATGAAAAACTGTTTTTT
D gene: NA; clone size: NA; J gene: TRBJ2-7; V gene: TRBV5-6; CDR3 protein: CASSLSRVEQYF; CDR3 DNA: TGTGCCAGCAGCTTGTCCAGGGTCGAGCAGTACTTC
D gene: NA; clone size: NA; J gene: TRBJ1-2; V gene: TRBV24-1; CDR3 protein: CATSDTATGYTF; CDR3 DNA: TGTGCCACCAGTGATACGGCAACCGGCTACACCTTC
D gene: TRBD1; clone size: NA; J gene: TRBJ1-2; V gene: TRBV7-2; CDR3 protein: CASSSGGMGGYTF; CDR3 DNA: TGTGCCAGCAGCTCAGGGGGAATGGGGGGCTACACCTTC
D gene: NA; clone size: NA; J gene: TRBJ1-2; V gene: TRBV3-1; CDR3 protein: CASSQARQRLNYGYTF; CDR3 DNA: TGTGCCAGCAGCCAAGCGAGACAGAGACTTAACTATGGCTACACCTTC
D gene: TRBD1; clone size: NA; J gene: TRBJ1-2; V gene: TRBV28; CDR3 protein: CASTKAGQGFYYGYTF; CDR3 DNA: TGTGCCAGCACAAAGGCGGGACAGGGGTTTTACTATGGCTACACCTTC
D gene: NA; clone size: NA; J gene: TRBJ2-3; V gene: TRBV5-1; CDR3 protein: CASSLTGTTNTQYF; CDR3 DNA: TGCGCCAGCAGCTTGACAGGGACTACAAATACGCAGTATTTT
D gene: NA; clone size: NA; J gene: TRBJ2-7; V gene: TRBV7-6; CDR3 protein: CASSRGTSYEQYF; CDR3 DNA: TGTGCCAGCAGCCGCGGGACCTCCTACGAGCAGTACTTC
D gene: NA; clone size: few; J gene: TRBJ2-7; V gene: TRBV10-3; CDR3 protein: CAISQEAASEQYF; CDR3 DNA: TGTGCCATCAGCCAGGAGGCCGCTAGCGAGCAGTACTTC
D gene: TRBD2; clone size: NA; J gene: TRBJ2-3; V gene: TRBV20-1; CDR3 protein: CSAERAGGPTDTQYF; CDR3 DNA: TGCAGTGCTGAACGAGCGGGAGGGCCCACAGATACGCAGTATTTT
D gene: NA; clone size: few; J gene: TRBJ2-7; V gene: TRBV5-6; CDR3 protein: CASSGMTGACEQYF; CDR3 DNA: TGTGCCAGCAGCGGGATGACAGGAGCCTGCGAGCAGTACTTC
D gene: NA; clone size: NA; J gene: TRBJ2-1; V gene: TRBV7-8; CDR3 protein: CASSLGSDIRSYNEQFF; CDR3 DNA: TGTGCCAGCAGCTTAGGGTCCGACATTCGCTCCTACAATGAGCAGTTCTTC
D gene: TRBD2; clone size: NA; J gene: TRBJ2-1; V gene: TRBV28; CDR3 protein: CASSSGLAGETNEQFF; CDR3 DNA: TGTGCCAGCAGTTCCGGGCTAGCGGGGGAGACTAATGAGCAGTTCTTC
D gene: TRBD2; clone size: NA; J gene: TRBJ2-1; V gene: TRBV5-1; CDR3 protein: CACSPGTGGNEQFF; CDR3 DNA: TGCGCCTGCAGCCCTGGAACGGGGGGCAATGAGCAGTTCTTC
D gene: TRBD1; clone size: few; J gene: TRBJ1-5; V gene: TRBV10-3; CDR3 protein: CAIRAGTGNQPQHF; CDR3 DNA: TGTGCCATCAGGGCTGGGACAGGCAATCAGCCCCAGCATTTT
D gene: NA; clone size: NA; J gene: TRBJ2-1; V gene: TRBV4-2; CDR3 protein: CASSQVVAGEQFF; CDR3 DNA: TGTGCCAGCAGCCAAGTTGTTGCAGGAGAGCAGTTCTTC
D gene: TRBD2; clone size: few; J gene: TRBJ2-5; V gene: TRBV4-3; CDR3 protein: CASSPITGGSQETQYF; CDR3 DNA: TGCGCCAGCAGCCCTATTACGGGAGGAAGCCAAGAGACCCAGTACTTC
D gene: NA; clone size: few; J gene: TRBJ2-3; V gene: TRBV7-3; CDR3 protein: CASSLTLSGSSTDTQYF; CDR3 DNA: TGTGCCAGCAGCTTAACACTAAGCGGGTCGAGCACAGATACGCAGTATTTT
D gene: TRBD1; clone size: many; J gene: TRBJ2-1; V gene: TRBV5-1; CDR3 protein: CASSLGTGGYNEQFF; CDR3 DNA: TGCGCCAGCAGCCTGGGGACAGGGGGCTACAATGAGCAGTTCTTC
D gene: NA; clone size: NA; J gene: TRBJ1-6; V gene: TRBV27; CDR3 protein: CASSPGHYNSPLHF; CDR3 DNA: TGTGCCAGCAGTCCGGGACATTATAATTCACCCCTCCACTTT
D gene: NA; clone size: few; J gene: TRBJ2-5; V gene: TRBV20-1; CDR3 protein: CSARPPGADQETQYF; CDR3 DNA: TGCAGTGCTAGACCCCCCGGAGCGGACCAAGAGACCCAGTACTTC
D gene: TRBD2; clone size: NA; J gene: TRBJ2-1; V gene: TRBV6-1; CDR3 protein: CASSTSGSPHEQFF; CDR3 DNA: TGTGCCAGCAGTACTAGCGGGAGTCCCCATGAGCAGTTCTTC
D gene: NA; clone size: few; J gene: TRBJ1-2; V gene: TRBV7-8; CDR3 protein: CASSLGHGGTYGYTF; CDR3 DNA: TGTGCCAGCAGCTTGGGCCATGGGGGGACCTATGGCTACACCTTC
D gene: NA; clone size: NA; J gene: TRBJ1-1; V gene: TRBV2; CDR3 protein: CASSDGLTEAFF; CDR3 DNA: TGTGCCAGCAGTGACGGTCTCACTGAAGCTTTCTTT
D gene: NA; clone size: few; J gene: TRBJ1-5; V gene: TRBV29-1; CDR3 protein: CSVTGQGDNQPQHF; CDR3 DNA: TGCAGCGTGACGGGACAAGGGGACAATCAGCCCCAGCATTTT
D gene: NA; clone size: NA; J gene: TRBJ1-1; V gene: TRBV5-6; CDR3 protein: CASSLQGWNTEAFF; CDR3 DNA: TGTGCCAGCAGCTTGCAAGGATGGAACACTGAAGCTTTCTTT
D gene: NA; clone size: few; J gene: TRBJ2-1; V gene: TRBV7-2; CDR3 protein: CASSLGASAGQANEQFF; CDR3 DNA: TGTGCCAGCAGCTTAGGAGCCTCAGCGGGACAGGCCAATGAGCAGTTCTTC
D gene: NA; clone size: NA; J gene: TRBJ2-7; V gene: TRBV11-1; CDR3 protein: CASSLDPDYEQYF; CDR3 DNA: TGTGCCAGCAGCTTAGACCCCGACTACGAGCAGTACTTC
D gene: TRBD2; clone size: NA; J gene: TRBJ2-5; V gene: TRBV7-9; CDR3 protein: CASSFPRGGLTGETQYF; CDR3 DNA: TGTGCCAGCAGCTTCCCGCGGGGGGGCCTGACTGGAGAGACCCAGTACTTC
D gene: NA; clone size: NA; J gene: TRBJ1-5; V gene: TRBV4-2; CDR3 protein: CASSHRDSNQPQHF; CDR3 DNA: TGTGCCAGCAGCCATCGGGACAGCAATCAGCCCCAGCATTTT
D gene: TRBD2; clone size: NA; J gene: TRBJ2-1; V gene: TRBV12-3/TRBV12-4; CDR3 protein: CASIRTSGGAPDEQFF; CDR3 DNA: TGTGCCAGCATCAGGACTAGCGGGGGAGCGCCCGATGAGCAGTTCTTC
D gene: NA; clone size: NA; J gene: TRBJ1-2; V gene: TRBV6-6; CDR3 protein: CASSQRQYGYTF; CDR3 DNA: TGTGCCAGCAGCCAAAGACAGTATGGCTACACCTTC
D gene: NA; clone size: once; J gene: TRBJ2-3; V gene: TRBV7-6; CDR3 protein: CASTGSAGSKYF; CDR3 DNA: TGTGCCAGCACCGGGTCTGCGGGTTCGAAGTATTTT
D gene: TRBD1; clone size: NA; J gene: TRBJ2-2; V gene: TRBV5-1; CDR3 protein: CASSKDREAGELFF; CDR3 DNA: TGCGCCAGCAGCAAGGACAGGGAAGCCGGGGAGCTGTTTTTT
D gene: NA; clone size: NA; J gene: TRBJ2-3; V gene: TRBV6-6; CDR3 protein: CASSTSAGVPDRQYF; CDR3 DNA: TGTGCCAGCAGCACCTCGGCCGGGGTACCAGATAGGCAGTATTTT
D gene: NA; clone size: NA; J gene: TRBJ2-7; V gene: TRBV15; CDR3 protein: CATSRDESSYEQYF; CDR3 DNA: TGTGCCACCAGCAGAGATGAGAGCTCCTACGAGCAGTACTTC
D gene: TRBD1; clone size: NA; J gene: TRBJ1-1; V gene: TRBV5-1; CDR3 protein: CASSNSRQGMNTEAFF; CDR3 DNA: TGCGCCAGCAGCAACTCCCGACAGGGAATGAACACTGAAGCTTTCTTT
D gene: NA; clone size: few; J gene: TRBJ1-5; V gene: TRBV9; CDR3 protein: CASSVGRGGYNVSNQPQHF; CDR3 DNA: TGTGCCAGCAGCGTCGGCAGGGGTGGATATAACGTGAGCAATCAGCCCCAGCATTTT
D gene: NA; clone size: few; J gene: TRBJ1-4; V gene: TRBV14; CDR3 protein: CASSPGHRNEKLFF; CDR3 DNA: TGTGCCAGCAGCCCGGGACACCGGAATGAAAAACTGTTTTTT
D gene: NA; clone size: NA; J gene: TRBJ1-2; V gene: TRBV7-9; CDR3 protein: CASSLTLGGGYTF; CDR3 DNA: TGTGCCAGCAGCTTAACCCTCGGTGGAGGCTACACCTTC
D gene: NA; clone size: few; J gene: TRBJ2-7; V gene: TRBV7-9; CDR3 protein: CASSSEGYEQYF; CDR3 DNA: TGTGCCAGCAGCTCTGAGGGCTACGAGCAGTACTTC
D gene: NA; clone size: NA; J gene: TRBJ2-5; V gene: TRBV20-1; CDR3 protein: CSAPDGFQETQYF; CDR3 DNA: TGCAGTGCCCCGGATGGATTTCAAGAGACCCAGTACTTC
D gene: NA; clone size: few; J gene: TRBJ1-5; V gene: TRBV6-5; CDR3 protein: CASSYSKSLNQPQHF; CDR3 DNA: TGTGCCAGCAGTTACTCGAAAAGCCTCAATCAGCCCCAGCATTTT
D gene: TRBD2; clone size: NA; J gene: TRBJ2-3; V gene: TRBV29-1; CDR3 protein: CSVGLAAGREQYF; CDR3 DNA: TGCAGCGTAGGACTAGCGGCGGGCCGGGAGCAGTATTTT
D gene: NA; clone size: NA; J gene: TRBJ1-2; V gene: TRBV20-1; CDR3 protein: CSARDDAGSYGYTF; CDR3 DNA: TGCAGTGCTAGAGATGACGCAGGGTCCTATGGCTACACCTTC
D gene: TRBD1; clone size: NA; J gene: TRBJ2-5; V gene: TRBV28; CDR3 protein: CASRQGRETQYF; CDR3 DNA: TGTGCCAGCAGACAGGGGAGAGAGACCCAGTACTTC
D gene: NA; clone size: once; J gene: TRBJ2-3; V gene: TRBV11-2; CDR3 protein: CASSLAHRGSPEQYF; CDR3 DNA: TGTGCCAGCAGCTTAGCGCACAGAGGATCGCCTGAGCAGTATTTT
D gene: TRBD2; clone size: many; J gene: TRBJ2-1; V gene: TRBV12-3/TRBV12-4; CDR3 protein: CASSLVGGSFNEQFF; CDR3 DNA: TGTGCCAGCAGTTTAGTCGGGGGGTCCTTTAATGAGCAGTTCTTC
D gene: NA; clone size: NA; J gene: TRBJ2-7; V gene: TRBV5-1; CDR3 protein: CASQPQGMRNEQYF; CDR3 DNA: TGCGCCAGCCAACCCCAGGGGATGAGAAACGAGCAGTACTTC
D gene: NA; clone size: few; J gene: TRBJ2-3; V gene: TRBV6-5; CDR3 protein: CASSAQGPSTDTQYF; CDR3 DNA: TGTGCCAGCAGTGCTCAGGGGCCGAGCACAGATACGCAGTATTTT
D gene: NA; clone size: few; J gene: TRBJ1-5; V gene: TRBV12-3/TRBV12-4; CDR3 protein: CASSFGGASNQPQHF; CDR3 DNA: TGTGCCAGCAGTTTCGGGGGAGCGAGCAATCAGCCCCAGCATTTT
D gene: NA; clone size: few; J gene: TRBJ2-1; V gene: TRBV4-1; CDR3 protein: CASSHIRTVNGRFF; CDR3 DNA: TGCGCCAGCAGCCATATAAGGACAGTCAATGGGCGGTTCTTC
D gene: NA; clone size: NA; J gene: TRBJ1-4; V gene: TRBV2; CDR3 protein: CASREGVNEKLFF; CDR3 DNA: TGTGCCAGCCGAGAGGGGGTTAATGAAAAACTGTTTTTT